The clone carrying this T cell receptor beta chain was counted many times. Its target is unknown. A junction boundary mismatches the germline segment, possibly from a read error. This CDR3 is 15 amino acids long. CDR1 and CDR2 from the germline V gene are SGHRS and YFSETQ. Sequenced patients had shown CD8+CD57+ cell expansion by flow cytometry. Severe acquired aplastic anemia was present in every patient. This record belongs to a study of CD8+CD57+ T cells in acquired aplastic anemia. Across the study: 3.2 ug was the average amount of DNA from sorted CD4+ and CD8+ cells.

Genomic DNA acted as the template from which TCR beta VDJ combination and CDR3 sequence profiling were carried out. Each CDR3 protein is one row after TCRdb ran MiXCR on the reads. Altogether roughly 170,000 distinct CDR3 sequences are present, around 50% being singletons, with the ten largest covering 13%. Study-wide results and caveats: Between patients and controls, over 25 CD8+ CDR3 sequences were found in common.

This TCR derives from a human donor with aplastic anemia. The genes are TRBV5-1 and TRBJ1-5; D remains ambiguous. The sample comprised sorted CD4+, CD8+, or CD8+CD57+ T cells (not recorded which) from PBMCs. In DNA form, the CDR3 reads TGCGCCAACAGCTTGGCCGGCAGTGATAATCAGCCCCAGCATTTT. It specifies CANSLAGSDNQPQHF.